This T cell receptor (beta chain) was sequenced during a study of blood T cell repertoires in COVID-19 (dated by TCRdb to 2020 to 2021). Broadly, across the study: Samples covering the acute and convalescent phases of COVID-19 were provided by collaborators in the United States, Italy and Spain. The material from the prospective study consisted of cDNA or gDNA derived from T cells, B-cell-depleted T cells, or PBMCs. The dataset comprised deeply sampled blood TCRbeta repertoires from subjects exposed to, actively infected with, or recovered from COVID-19. The repertoires were released in a freely available public database intended as a resource for research on the immune response to SARS-CoV-2. The samples were drawn from two sources: the first 160 participants of the ongoing ImmuneRACE study, and over 1,000 subjects contributed by 6 global collaborators. A de-identified subject ID, COVID-19 status, age in years and sex were almost always included in the sample metadata. Where available, HLA class I and class II types were taken from metadata supplied by the sample provider and were not determined by assay-based typing.

Germline trimming amounts to 4 bases on V and 7 bases on J, with 10 as the count of junction bases outside the gene matches. CDR1 is given as SGHRS and CDR2 as YFSETQ, both from the germline V gene. The CDR3 runs 14 amino acids, cysteine and phenylalanine included. Only the CDR3 region is kept as DNA, spanning 42 bases read in frame from base 1. Broad study findings and their caveats: How much clinical and demographic metadata was included differed by source and by participant, and the metadata was provided uncurated.

Remarks on this clone: Its antigen remains undetermined. Per-nucleotide qualities are absent, and no much larger clonotype sits a single base away.

One collaborating source in Seattle enrolled patients while the patients were actively infected and followed the patients over time throughout the course of disease. Each collaborating institution followed its own protocols to collect whole blood in K2EDTA tubes. For TCRbeta analysis, collaborators shipped samples as frozen whole blood, isolated PBMCs, or DNA extracted from either of those sample types. The immunoSEQ Assay, a bias-controlled multiplex PCR, was used to amplify TCRbeta CDR3 regions from genomic DNA. The study's own analysis went as follows. The number of nucleated cells in each sample was estimated by amplification of reference gene primers within the assay. Sequence reads were collapsed and filtered to measure the absolute abundance of every unique TCRbeta CDR3 rearrangement. For each sample, productive Simpson clonality was calculated by taking the square root of Simpson's diversity index across productive rearrangements. TCRdb's version of the immuneACCESS table is confined to in-frame rearrangements and falls short of the full clone set. An unresolved V gene accounts for under half of the shortfall where checked; the remainder is of unknown origin. V and J calls and clone size follow that table, whereas D and trimming were derived from the DNA. In this sample the table shows about 160,000 clones, approximately 85% of which occur a single time. The ten most abundant clones make up around 8.1% of the sample.

This TCR came from a woman in her sixties with COVID-19, enrolled during active disease. This chain is built from TRBV5-1 and TRBJ1-2, with TRBD1 identical over 7 junction bases. Sequencing used peripheral blood. The DNA sequence is TGCGCCAGCAGCCTGCGACAGGGCCAGAGTGGCTACACCTTC. Translation gives CASSLRQGQSGYTF.